Listed below are T cell receptor beta chains from one sample, sequenced in a study of T-cell reconstitution after alpha-beta-depleted transplantation in children. TCRdb re-derived calls from the PCR reads in MiXCR, one entry per CDR3 protein. The sample shows 450,000 to 500,000 distinct CDR3 sequences, about 12% of them seen only once. The input for sequencing was PBMCs from the stem cell graft donor, taken from the stem cell graft. The origin of the receptors is a human donor who donated a stem cell graft to a child with combined immunodeficiency. Each CDR3 is given with its conserved first and last residue. The order of the fields is D gene, J gene, clone size, V gene, CDR3 DNA, CDR3 protein. D genes are given only for firm matches. Only some rows state a clone size, as once, few, many or a class for expanded clones.

d_gene: NA
j_gene: TRBJ2-7
abundance: NA
v_gene: TRBV18
CDR3nt: TGTGCCAGCTCACCGCTCGAGTCCTACGAGCAGTACTTC
CDR3aa: CASSPLESYEQYF

d_gene: TRBD2
j_gene: TRBJ2-7
abundance: NA
v_gene: TRBV20-1
CDR3nt: TGCAGTGCTAGAGATGCCTCTAGCGGAGGGGCCTACGAGCAGTACTTC
CDR3aa: CSARDASSGGAYEQYF

d_gene: NA
j_gene: TRBJ2-7
abundance: NA
v_gene: TRBV7-9
CDR3nt: TGTGCCAGCAGCTTCAGCGACAGATCCTACGAGCAGTACTTC
CDR3aa: CASSFSDRSYEQYF

d_gene: NA
j_gene: TRBJ1-2
abundance: few
v_gene: TRBV12-3/TRBV12-4
CDR3nt: TGTGCCAGCAGCTCGATAAGTAGAGGCTACACCTTC
CDR3aa: CASSSISRGYTF

d_gene: NA
j_gene: TRBJ2-2
abundance: few
v_gene: TRBV5-6
CDR3nt: TGTGCCAGCAGCAAAACGACGGGGGTCACCGGGGAGCTGTTTTTT
CDR3aa: CASSKTTGVTGELFF

d_gene: NA
j_gene: TRBJ2-7
abundance: few
v_gene: TRBV12-3/TRBV12-4
CDR3nt: TGTGCCAGCAGCGGGTCGCAGACGGAGCAGTACTTC
CDR3aa: CASSGSQTEQYF

d_gene: NA
j_gene: TRBJ2-7
abundance: NA
v_gene: TRBV5-1
CDR3nt: TGCGCCAGCAGCTTGTCGCCTACCTACGAGCAGTACTTC
CDR3aa: CASSLSPTYEQYF

d_gene: NA
j_gene: TRBJ1-4
abundance: NA
v_gene: TRBV19
CDR3nt: TGTGCCAGTACCGAGGGAAGACAGTTTGAGGTTGAAAAACTGTTTTTT
CDR3aa: CASTEGRQFEVEKLFF

d_gene: TRBD1
j_gene: TRBJ2-7
abundance: few
v_gene: TRBV2
CDR3nt: TGTGCCAGCAGTGGGGGGACAGGGGGCGAGCAGTACTTC
CDR3aa: CASSGGTGGEQYF

d_gene: TRBD2
j_gene: TRBJ2-1
abundance: many
v_gene: TRBV20-1
CDR3nt: TGCAGTGCCTCAACCGGGACTAGCGGGGGAACCTACAATGAGCAGTTCTTC
CDR3aa: CSASTGTSGGTYNEQFF

d_gene: NA
j_gene: TRBJ2-2
abundance: NA
v_gene: TRBV5-1
CDR3nt: TGCGCCAGCAGCACCCGCAGCCCGAACACCGGGGAGCTGTTTTTT
CDR3aa: CASSTRSPNTGELFF

d_gene: TRBD2
j_gene: TRBJ2-5
abundance: few
v_gene: TRBV12-3/TRBV12-4
CDR3nt: TGTGCCAGCAGTTCTCACTCGCCGGGACTAGCGGGAGGCGGGGTAGAGACCCAGTACTTC
CDR3aa: CASSSHSPGLAGGGVETQYF

d_gene: NA
j_gene: TRBJ2-1
abundance: NA
v_gene: TRBV5-6
CDR3nt: TGTGCCAGCAGCCCCTGGGGTGGGCCGGACCCTAGCTCCTACAATGAGCAGTTCTTC
CDR3aa: CASSPWGGPDPSSYNEQFF

d_gene: NA
j_gene: TRBJ1-1
abundance: NA
v_gene: TRBV7-9
CDR3nt: TGTGCCAGCAGCTTAACAAACGTTGAAGCTTTCTTT
CDR3aa: CASSLTNVEAFF

d_gene: TRBD1
j_gene: TRBJ2-3
abundance: NA
v_gene: TRBV12-3/TRBV12-4
CDR3nt: TGTGCCAGCAGTGGTAGGGACAGCCTCACAGATACGCAGTATTTT
CDR3aa: CASSGRDSLTDTQYF

d_gene: NA
j_gene: TRBJ1-2
abundance: NA
v_gene: TRBV29-1
CDR3nt: TGCAGCGTTGAAGTCCCAGGGACCCCATTTTCCTTCTATGGCTACACCTTC
CDR3aa: CSVEVPGTPFSFYGYTF

d_gene: NA
j_gene: TRBJ2-6
abundance: NA
v_gene: TRBV4-3
CDR3nt: TGCGCCAGCAGCCAAGACGGACTGGGAGCTCCCTCTGGGGCCAACGTCCTGACTTTC
CDR3aa: CASSQDGLGAPSGANVLTF

d_gene: TRBD2
j_gene: TRBJ2-1
abundance: few
v_gene: TRBV3-1
CDR3nt: TGTGCCAGCAGCCGTGATTTGCCGGGACTAGTGGGTAATGAGCAGTTCTTC
CDR3aa: CASSRDLPGLVGNEQFF

d_gene: TRBD2
j_gene: TRBJ2-1
abundance: few
v_gene: TRBV12-3/TRBV12-4
CDR3nt: TGTGCCAGCAGTCTCCCTAGCGGGAGGGCCTACAATGAGCAGTTCTTC
CDR3aa: CASSLPSGRAYNEQFF

d_gene: NA
j_gene: TRBJ2-2
abundance: many
v_gene: TRBV6-4
CDR3nt: TGTGCCAGCAGTACCACCGGGACAACGAACACCGGGGAGCTGTTTTTT
CDR3aa: CASSTTGTTNTGELFF

d_gene: TRBD1
j_gene: TRBJ2-3
abundance: few
v_gene: TRBV24-1
CDR3nt: TGTGCCACCAGTGGGACAGGGTGGGCAGATACGCAGTATTTT
CDR3aa: CATSGTGWADTQYF

d_gene: TRBD2
j_gene: TRBJ2-3
abundance: many
v_gene: TRBV12-3/TRBV12-4
CDR3nt: TGTGCCAGCAGCCCAACTAGCGGGAGTCAAACGCAGTATTTT
CDR3aa: CASSPTSGSQTQYF

d_gene: NA
j_gene: TRBJ1-5
abundance: many
v_gene: TRBV12-5
CDR3nt: TGTGCTAGTGTCAGGGATAGCAATCAGCCCCAGCATTTT
CDR3aa: CASVRDSNQPQHF

d_gene: TRBD2
j_gene: TRBJ2-2
abundance: few
v_gene: TRBV5-6
CDR3nt: TGTGCCAGCAGCTTGCGACGGACTAGCGGGGGGGCTGGGGAGCTGTTTTTT
CDR3aa: CASSLRRTSGGAGELFF

d_gene: NA
j_gene: TRBJ2-5
abundance: few
v_gene: TRBV20-1
CDR3nt: TGCAGTGCTAGAGTAGTGGAAGAGACCCAGTACTTC
CDR3aa: CSARVVEETQYF

d_gene: NA
j_gene: TRBJ1-1
abundance: few
v_gene: TRBV15
CDR3nt: TGTGCCACCAGCAGAGATAGACCAGGGTTCACGAACACTGAAGCTTTCTTT
CDR3aa: CATSRDRPGFTNTEAFF

d_gene: NA
j_gene: TRBJ2-7
abundance: NA
v_gene: TRBV7-6
CDR3nt: TGTGCCAGCAGCATACAGGGTCCCAGGAGCGAGCAGTACTTC
CDR3aa: CASSIQGPRSEQYF

d_gene: NA
j_gene: TRBJ2-7
abundance: NA
v_gene: TRBV27
CDR3nt: TGTGCCAGCAGACGGGGGTACCAGGTTTACGAGCAGTACTTC
CDR3aa: CASRRGYQVYEQYF

d_gene: NA
j_gene: TRBJ2-1
abundance: few
v_gene: TRBV5-1
CDR3nt: TGCGCCAGCATGCAGGGACCTGAGCAGTTCTTC
CDR3aa: CASMQGPEQFF

d_gene: NA
j_gene: TRBJ2-5
abundance: NA
v_gene: TRBV5-1
CDR3nt: TGCGCCAGCAGCTTGGTCCGGACTACCGGGCAAGAGACCCAGTACTTC
CDR3aa: CASSLVRTTGQETQYF

d_gene: NA
j_gene: TRBJ2-7
abundance: many
v_gene: TRBV9
CDR3nt: TGTGCCAGCAGCGTAGAACTCTACGAGCAGTACTTC
CDR3aa: CASSVELYEQYF

d_gene: TRBD1
j_gene: TRBJ2-1
abundance: NA
v_gene: TRBV12-3/TRBV12-4
CDR3nt: TGTGCCAGCAGATACGGGACAGGGGCCTACAATGAGCAGTTCTTC
CDR3aa: CASRYGTGAYNEQFF

d_gene: TRBD2
j_gene: TRBJ2-7
abundance: few
v_gene: TRBV18
CDR3nt: TGTGCCAGCTCATCCACAACCCCCGGTTCGGGGGGAGCCTACGAGCAGTACTTC
CDR3aa: CASSSTTPGSGGAYEQYF

d_gene: TRBD2
j_gene: TRBJ2-7
abundance: many
v_gene: TRBV4-3
CDR3nt: TGCGCCAGCAGCCAAACAGCGGGGTTTTACGAGCAGTACTTC
CDR3aa: CASSQTAGFYEQYF

d_gene: TRBD1
j_gene: TRBJ1-5
abundance: NA
v_gene: TRBV7-8
CDR3nt: TGTGCCAGCAGCTCCGGGACAGGGACGGGGCAGCCCCAGCATTTT
CDR3aa: CASSSGTGTGQPQHF

d_gene: TRBD2
j_gene: TRBJ2-5
abundance: NA
v_gene: TRBV11-3
CDR3nt: TGTGCCAGCAGCTCACGGGGGAGCGGGGCCCAGTACTTC
CDR3aa: CASSSRGSGAQYF

d_gene: TRBD2
j_gene: TRBJ2-1
abundance: few
v_gene: TRBV12-3/TRBV12-4
CDR3nt: TGTGCCAGCAGTTTAGGTATAGCGGGACTATACAATGAGCAGTTCTTC
CDR3aa: CASSLGIAGLYNEQFF

d_gene: NA
j_gene: TRBJ1-1
abundance: NA
v_gene: TRBV9
CDR3nt: TGTGCCAGCAGCGTAGCTAGTTCGGGGGTCGTGAACACTGAAGCTTTCTTT
CDR3aa: CASSVASSGVVNTEAFF

d_gene: TRBD2
j_gene: TRBJ2-5
abundance: NA
v_gene: TRBV20-1
CDR3nt: TGCAGCCTAGCTTCCCTTAGCGGGTGGGAGACCCAGTACTTC
CDR3aa: CSLASLSGWETQYF